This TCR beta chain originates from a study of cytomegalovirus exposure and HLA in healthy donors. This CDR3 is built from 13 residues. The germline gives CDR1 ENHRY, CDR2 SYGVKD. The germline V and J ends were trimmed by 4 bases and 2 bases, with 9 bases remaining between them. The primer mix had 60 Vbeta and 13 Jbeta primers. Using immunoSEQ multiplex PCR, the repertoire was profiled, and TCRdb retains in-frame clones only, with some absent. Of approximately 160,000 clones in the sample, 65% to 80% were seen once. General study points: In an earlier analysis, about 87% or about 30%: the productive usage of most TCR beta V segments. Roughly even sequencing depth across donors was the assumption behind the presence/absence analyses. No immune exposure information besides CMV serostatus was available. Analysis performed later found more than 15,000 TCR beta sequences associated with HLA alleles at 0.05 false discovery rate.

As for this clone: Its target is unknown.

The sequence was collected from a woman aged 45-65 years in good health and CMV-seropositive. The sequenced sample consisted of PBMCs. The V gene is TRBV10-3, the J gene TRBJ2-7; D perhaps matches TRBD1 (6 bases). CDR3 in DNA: TGTGCCATCAGTGCAGGGGTAGCCTACGAGCAGTACTTC. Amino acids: CAISAGVAYEQYF.